This entry concerns a single TCR beta chain. Its target is unknown. A much larger clone is a single base away; this may be a read error. This CDR3 has 12 residues. The V gene lost 3 bases and the J gene lost 6 bases, with 6 bases spanning the gap. The V gene's germline CDR1 is SGDLS and CDR2 YYNGEE. This entry is derived from a study of blood T cells in healthy people across ages. Study-wide results and caveats: In these data, TCR beta diversity tracked strongly with naive T cell percentage.

The second PCR ran roughly 7 to 12 cycles with a sample-barcoded 5' primer and J-beta primers. One entry per CDR3 protein, called by TCRdb with MiXCR from the 5' RACE reads. The data show about 1.5 million distinct CDR3 sequences, less than 45% seen once. Sequencing was performed on blood. The receptor was isolated from a woman under 30 in good health. The V and J genes are TRBV9 and TRBJ2-2; D remains unclear. CDR3 in amino acids: CASSAFSGELFF. The CDR3 DNA sequence: TGTGCCAGCAGCGCATTTTCCGGGGAGCTGTTTTTT.